Below, 6 T cell receptor beta chains from the same sample are listed, as sequenced in a study of tissue T cells after allogeneic stem cell transplantation. Specified time point: mouse harvest day 7 after allogeneic transplant. Mouse grafts combined 10^7 T-cell-depleted bone marrow cells with 10^6 splenic CD5+ T cells. Produced via immunoSEQ multiplex PCR; TCRdb's table is partial and in-frame only. This table holds around 6,500 clones, roughly half found once. The sequenced sample consisted of gut tissue. The receptors were sampled from a female BALB/c mouse given C57BL/6 T cells with graft-versus-host disease after an allogeneic hematopoietic cell transplant.

This clone has just a few counts. Genes and germline come from the mouse. The observed sequence ends 1 residue before the CDR3 terminus, with the missing tail filled in from the germline J gene. The V call is TRBV3, the J call TRBJ1-3; D gene unclear. This CDR3 has 12 residues. Germline lookup yields CDR1 SNHLY and CDR2 FYNGKV (reference sequence). The V end was cut by 5 bases, the J end by 3 bases, with 5 bases between. The covered CDR3 bases are TGTGCCAGCAGCCGAGATGGAAATACGCTCTAT. It yields the protein CASSRDGNTLY. The whole CDR3 sequence is CASSRDGNTLYF.

Comments on this clone: Mouse germline and gene names are used. The missing CDR3 end, 1 residue past where the read stops, is filled in from the germline J gene. This sequence joins TRBV23 and TRBJ2-2; TRBD2 is the table's D call, not checked against the DNA. Germline CDR1 reads KGHTA; CDR2 reads FQNQQP. The length of the CDR3 is 16 residues. The sequenced CDR3 bases are TGCCCCAGCAGTCAATCCGGGGGGGCAAACACCGGGCAGCTCTAC. It is translated as CPSSQSGGANTGQLY. The CDR3 as a whole reads CPSSQSGGANTGQLYF.

This clone is medium-sized within its sample. Gene names and germline match the mouse. The read stops 1 residue short of the end of the CDR3; the missing end is completed from the germline J gene. The chain joins TRBV4 to TRBJ2-7; the match to TRBD2 covers 13 bases. The CDR3 contains 15 residues. Germline V gives CDR1 LGHDT, CDR2 YNNKQL (reference sequence). V lost 5 bases, J lost 3 bases, and 4 bases stayed unmatched. The sequenced part of the CDR3 DNA is TGTGCCAGCAGCCACGGGACTGGGGGGGGCTATGAACAGTAC. Translated: CASSHGTGGGYEQY. The whole CDR3 region reads CASSHGTGGGYEQYF.

By sample fraction, this clone is medium-sized. Each gene name is a mouse one. The read is 1 residue too short to cover the CDR3 end, so that end is filled in from the germline J gene. This chain links TRBV5 with TRBJ2-7; no reliable D call. The germline V gene has CDR1 LGHNA and CDR2 YNLKQL (reference sequence). The CDR3 covers 13 residues. Trimming cost V 0 bases and J 6 bases, with 9 bases left between them. The CDR3 sequence is CASSQDRQVEQYF. The part of the CDR3 DNA that was read is TGTGCCAGCAGCCAAGATCGGCAGGTTGAACAGTAC.

This clone appeared a few times. These gene names are mouse names. The CDR3 extends 1 residue past the end of the read, so its final part is completed from the germline J gene. The genes are TRBV16 and TRBJ1-4; no clear D gene. The V gene lost 4 bases and the J gene lost 5 bases, with 5 bases spanning the gap. The CDR3 is made up of 12 amino acids. Germline-derived CDR1 and CDR2 are SGHSA and FRNQAP. The sequenced CDR3 bases are TGTGCAAGCAGCTCCCGGAACGAAAGATTATTT. As protein: CASSSRNERLF. The whole CDR3 is CASSSRNERLFF.

This clone has only a few counts. The genes and germline here are from mouse. The DNA ends 1 residue before the CDR3 does, and the rest of the CDR3 is filled in from the germline J gene. The chain employs TRBV3 and TRBJ1-4, with D unclear. Germline V gives CDR1 SNHLY, CDR2 FYNGKV (reference sequence). V was trimmed by 1 base and J by 1 base, leaving 4 bases between them. The CDR3 sequence is 14 residues long. This CDR3 reads CASSLGGSNERLFF. The sequenced CDR3 bases are TGTGCCAGCAGCTTAGGGGGTTCCAACGAAAGATTATTT.